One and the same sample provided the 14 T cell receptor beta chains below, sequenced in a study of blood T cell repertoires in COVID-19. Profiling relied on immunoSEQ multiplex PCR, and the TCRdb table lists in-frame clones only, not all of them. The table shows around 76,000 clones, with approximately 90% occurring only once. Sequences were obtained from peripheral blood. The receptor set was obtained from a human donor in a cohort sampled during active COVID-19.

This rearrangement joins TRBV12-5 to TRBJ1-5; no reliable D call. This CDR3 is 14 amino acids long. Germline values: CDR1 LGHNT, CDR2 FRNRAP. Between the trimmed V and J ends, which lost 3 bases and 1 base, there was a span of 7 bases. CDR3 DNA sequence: TGTGCTAGTGGTTTTGGGCAGAGCAATCAGCCCCAGCATTTT. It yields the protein CASGFGQSNQPQHF.

CDR3 sequence reads: CASSLVLAGGIHEQFF. CDR3 coding DNA: TGTGCCAGCAGCTTAGTCTTAGCGGGGGGGATACATGAGCAGTTCTTC. The chain joins TRBV7-2 to TRBJ2-1; 11 bases fit TRBD2. The V segment lost 1 base and the J segment 8 bases; nucleotides outside the gene matches: 7. Per germline, CDR1 SGHTA and CDR2 FQGNSA. There are 16 residues in the CDR3.

CDR3 DNA: TGTGCCAGCAGTCCCCTTTCGGGGATGGAGACCCAGTACTTC. Its translation is CASSPLSGMETQYF. J is TRBJ2-5 and V is TRBV6-6; possibly TRBD2 for D (5 bases). Trimming took off 5 bases at V and 5 bases at J, with 15 bases between the two ends. Germline V gene lookup returns CDR1 MNHNY and CDR2 SVGAGI (reference sequence). The CDR3 spans 14 residues.

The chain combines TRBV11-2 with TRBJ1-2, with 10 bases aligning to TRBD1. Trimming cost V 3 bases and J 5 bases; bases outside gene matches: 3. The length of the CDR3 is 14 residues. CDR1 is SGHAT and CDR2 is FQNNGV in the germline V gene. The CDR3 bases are TGTGCCAGCAGCTTTGACAGGGGGCCTTATGGCTACACCTTC. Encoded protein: CASSFDRGPYGYTF.

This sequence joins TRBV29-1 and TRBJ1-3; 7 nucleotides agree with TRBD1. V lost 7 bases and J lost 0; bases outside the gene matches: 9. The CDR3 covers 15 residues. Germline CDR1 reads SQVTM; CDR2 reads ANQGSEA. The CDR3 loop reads CSASQGSSSGNTIYF. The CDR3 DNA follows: TGCAGCGCCTCACAGGGGTCAAGCTCTGGAAACACCATATATTTT.

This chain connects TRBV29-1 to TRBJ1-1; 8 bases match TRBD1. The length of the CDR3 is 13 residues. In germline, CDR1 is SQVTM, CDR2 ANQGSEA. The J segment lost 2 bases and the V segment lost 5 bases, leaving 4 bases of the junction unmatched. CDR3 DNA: TGCAGCGTTCACAGGGGGGGAAACACTGAAGCTTTCTTT. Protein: CSVHRGGNTEAFF.

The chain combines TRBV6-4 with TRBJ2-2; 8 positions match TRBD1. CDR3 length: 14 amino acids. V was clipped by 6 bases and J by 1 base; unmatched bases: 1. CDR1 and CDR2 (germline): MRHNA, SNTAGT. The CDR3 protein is CASSGTGNTGELFF. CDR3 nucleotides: TGTGCCAGCAGCGGGACAGGGAACACCGGGGAGCTGTTTTTT.

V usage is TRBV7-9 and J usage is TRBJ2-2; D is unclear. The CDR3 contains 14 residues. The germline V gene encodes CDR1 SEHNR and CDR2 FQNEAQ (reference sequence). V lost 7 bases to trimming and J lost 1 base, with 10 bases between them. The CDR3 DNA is TGTGCCAGCAACTACGGTTTGAACACCGGGGAGCTGTTTTTT. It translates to CASNYGLNTGELFF. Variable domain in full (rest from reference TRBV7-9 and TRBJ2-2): DTGVSQNPRHKITKRGQNVTFRCDPISEHNRLYWYRQTLGQGPEFLTYFQNEAQLEKSRLLSDRFSAERPKGSFSTLEIQRTEQGDSAMYLCASNYGLNTGELFFGEGSRLTVL.

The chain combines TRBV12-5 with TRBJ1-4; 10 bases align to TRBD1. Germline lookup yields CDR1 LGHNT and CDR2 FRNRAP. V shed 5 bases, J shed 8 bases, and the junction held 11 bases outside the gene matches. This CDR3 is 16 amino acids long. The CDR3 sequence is CASGVRQGAAWEKLFF. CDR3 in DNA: TGTGCTAGTGGTGTCCGACAGGGGGCGGCTTGGGAAAAACTGTTTTTT.

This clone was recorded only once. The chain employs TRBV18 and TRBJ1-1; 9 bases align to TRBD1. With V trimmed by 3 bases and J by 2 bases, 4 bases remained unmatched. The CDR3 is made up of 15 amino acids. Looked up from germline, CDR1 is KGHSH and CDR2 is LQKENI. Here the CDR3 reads CASSPQTGGNTEAFF. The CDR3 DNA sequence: TGTGCCAGCTCACCCCAGACAGGGGGTAACACTGAAGCTTTCTTT.

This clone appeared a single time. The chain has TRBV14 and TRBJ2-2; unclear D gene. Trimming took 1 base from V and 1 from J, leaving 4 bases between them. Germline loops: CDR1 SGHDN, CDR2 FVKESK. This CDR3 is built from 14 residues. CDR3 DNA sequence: TGTGCCAGCAGCCAAGTTAGGAACACCGGGGAGCTGTTTTTT. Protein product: CASSQVRNTGELFF.

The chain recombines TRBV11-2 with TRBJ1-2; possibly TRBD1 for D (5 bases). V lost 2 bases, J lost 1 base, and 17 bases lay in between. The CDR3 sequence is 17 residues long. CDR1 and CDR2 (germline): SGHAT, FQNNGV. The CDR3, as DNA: TGTGCCAGCAGCTTACGAACGGGGGTTACGATTAACTATGGCTACACCTTC. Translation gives CASSLRTGVTINYGYTF.

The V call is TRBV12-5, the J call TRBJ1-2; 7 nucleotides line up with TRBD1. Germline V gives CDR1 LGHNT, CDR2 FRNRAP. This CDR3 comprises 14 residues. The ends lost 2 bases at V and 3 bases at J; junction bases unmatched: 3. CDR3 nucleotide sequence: TGTGCTAGTGGTTTGTGGGACAGTGACTATGGCTACACCTTC. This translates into CASGLWDSDYGYTF. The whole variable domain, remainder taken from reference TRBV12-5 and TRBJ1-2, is DARVTQTPRHKVTEMGQEVTMRCQPILGHNTVFWYRQTMMQGLELLAYFRNRAPLDDSGMPKDRFSAEMPDATLATLKIQPSEPRDSAVYFCASGLWDSDYGYTFGSGTRLTVV.

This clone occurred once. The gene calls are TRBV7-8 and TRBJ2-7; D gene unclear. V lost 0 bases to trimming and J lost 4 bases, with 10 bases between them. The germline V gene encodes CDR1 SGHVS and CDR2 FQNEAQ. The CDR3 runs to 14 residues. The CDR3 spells CASSLAQAKYEQYF. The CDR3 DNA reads TGTGCCAGCAGCTTAGCCCAGGCGAAATACGAGCAGTACTTC.